This T cell receptor beta chain was sequenced during a study of identical twins' blood T cells. General observations from the study: Out-of-frame TCRbeta clonotypes reportedly had markedly more similar V usage in twins than unrelated donors.

The CDR3 loop spans 14 amino acids. V was cut by 0 bases and J by 5 bases, with 10 bases left in between. Germline lookup yields CDR1 LNHNV and CDR2 YYDKDF (reference sequence). Concerning this clonotype itself: Antigen: not known.

TCRdb processed the 5' RACE reads anew with MiXCR; each CDR3 protein has one entry. The top ten clones hold about 6.1% of a sample with hundreds of thousands of distinct CDR3 sequences, around 30% of them seen once. This receptor was identified in a woman aged 18 to 49 in good health. Specimen: PBMCs. The chain recombines TRBV15 with TRBJ1-1; TRBD1 is a possible D gene (5 bases). The CDR3 loop is CATSREGGRTEAFF. The CDR3 nucleotides are TGTGCCACCAGCAGAGAGGGGGGTAGGACTGAAGCTTTCTTT.